These 29 T cell receptor beta chains were sequenced from one sample in a study of Ad26.COV2.S vaccination and SARS-CoV-2 variants. This sample's treatment: roughly 18 received Ad26.COV2.S at low or high dose, single or two shots; about 5 received placebo; per-sample allocation not given. Following the first vaccine or placebo injection, samples were taken on day 63. Produced via immunoSEQ multiplex PCR; TCRdb's table is partial and in-frame only. This sample yields fewer than 600,000 clones, of which 80% to 90% are seen a single time; about 1.7% belongs to the top ten. Sample: peripheral blood, taken in a trial of Ad26.COV2.S vaccine versus placebo. All receptors derive from a person between 18 and 65 years old who received the Ad26.COV2.S COVID-19 vaccine or a placebo.

The V call is TRBV24-1, the J call TRBJ1-5; D perhaps matches TRBD1 (5 bases). Trimming left V 1 base short and J 5 bases short, with 11 bases between. The CDR3 length is 15 residues. The germline V gene encodes CDR1 KGHDR and CDR2 SFDVKD. The CDR3 here is CATSDLGEVDQPQHF. As DNA, the CDR3 is TGTGCCACCAGTGATTTAGGGGAGGTTGATCAGCCCCAGCATTTT.

The chain couples TRBV2 to TRBJ1-5; TRBD1 might be the D (5 bases). This CDR3 is built from 14 residues. The V and J ends lost 8 bases and 0 bases respectively, with 11 bases between them. The germline CDR1 and CDR2 sequences are SNHLY and FYNNEI. CDR3 nucleotide sequence: TGTGCCAGCTCGACGGGGGGTAGCAATCAGCCCCAGCATTTT. Translated: CASSTGGSNQPQHF.

The chain employs TRBV12-3 or TRBV12-4 and TRBJ1-1; D remains unclear. This CDR3 is built from 13 residues. V was pared by 6 bases and J by 0 bases, with 8 bases between. CDR3 region: CASRIQLNTEAFF. The CDR3 DNA reads as TGTGCCAGCAGAATCCAGCTGAACACTGAAGCTTTCTTT.

The V call is TRBV24-1, the J call TRBJ2-3; either TRBD1 or TRBD2 may supply D (5 bases each). The CDR3 is 15 residues long. Trimming removed 3 bases from V and 1 base from J, with 10 bases in between. Germline assignment: CDR1 KGHDR and CDR2 SFDVKD. Here the CDR3 reads CATSDRGTGTDTQYF. Written as DNA, the CDR3 is TGTGCCACCAGTGATAGAGGGACGGGCACAGATACGCAGTATTTT.

The rearrangement links TRBV6-5 to TRBJ1-2, with D maybe TRBD1 (5 bases). The CDR3 consists of 15 residues. V dropped 4 bases and J dropped 3 bases, with 15 bases sitting between them. Germline values: CDR1 MNHEY, CDR2 SVGAGI. CDR3 sequence (DNA): TGTGCCAGCAGTTTAGCCGGGGCCCGTGACTATGGCTACACCTTC. It is translated as CASSLAGARDYGYTF.

V is TRBV4-1 and J is TRBJ2-1, with D perhaps matching TRBD2 (6 bases). CDR3 length: 14 residues. Germline-derived CDR1 and CDR2 are MGHRA and YSYEKL. Deletions cut 2 bases from V and 7 bases from J, with 12 bases between. The CDR3 reads CASSQPSGRNEQFF. CDR3 DNA: TGCGCCAGCAGCCAACCCTCGGGGAGGAATGAGCAGTTCTTC.

Concerning this clone: Other DNA sequences from this sample encode an identical CDR3 as well. The chain has TRBV27 and TRBJ2-7; a possible D gene is TRBD2 (5 bases). The length of the CDR3 is 13 residues. CDR1 MNHEY and CDR2 SMNVEV come from the germline V gene (reference sequence). Trimming removed 5 bases at V and 0 bases at J, with 8 bases between. Here the CDR3 reads CASSPTSSYEQYF. DNA for the CDR3: TGTGCCAGCAGTCCCACTAGCTCCTACGAGCAGTACTTC.

The genes are TRBV7-3 and TRBJ2-1; 13 positions agree with TRBD2. CDR3 length equals 17 residues. V lost 2 bases, J lost 6 bases, and 7 bases stayed unmatched. Per germline, CDR1 SGHTA and CDR2 FQGTGA. The CDR3 here is CASSLGPGLAGLNEQFF. Written as DNA, the CDR3 is TGTGCCAGCAGCTTAGGTCCGGGACTAGCGGGACTCAATGAGCAGTTCTTC. Filled out from reference TRBV7-3 and TRBJ2-1, the complete variable domain reads GAGVSQTPSNKVTEKGKYVELRCDPISGHTALYWYRQSLGQGPEFLIYFQGTGAADDSGLPNDRFFAVRPEGSVSTLKIQRTERGDSAVYLCASSLGPGLAGLNEQFFGPGTRLTVL.

The rearrangement uses TRBV2 and TRBJ1-1; D is uncertain. The V end lost 9 bases, the J end lost 0 bases, and 14 bases lay between the germline ends. The CDR3 totals 14 residues. Germline loops: CDR1 SNHLY, CDR2 FYNNEI. The CDR3 sequence is CASSGGVLNTEAFF. Written as DNA, the CDR3 is TGTGCCAGTTCTGGCGGGGTACTGAACACTGAAGCTTTCTTT.

This clone showed up just once. The chain combines TRBV29-1 with TRBJ1-3, with TRBD1 matching over 9 bases. The CDR3 has 14 amino acids. CDR1 and CDR2 from the germline V gene are SQVTM and ANQGSEA. J lost 2 bases, V lost 7 bases, and 6 bases had no gene match. The CDR3 protein is CSAWGTGTGNTIYF. CDR3 sequence (DNA): TGCAGCGCTTGGGGGACAGGGACTGGAAACACCATATATTTT.

J is TRBJ2-7 and V is TRBV6-4, with TRBD2 matching 8 bases. J was trimmed by 3 bases and V by 5 bases; bases with no gene match: 12. This CDR3 is 16 amino acids long. The germline gives CDR1 MRHNA, CDR2 SNTAGT. CDR3 loop: CASSLTTGLEHYEQYF. In DNA form, the CDR3 reads TGTGCCAGCAGTCTAACCACGGGACTAGAACACTACGAGCAGTACTTC.

CDR3 sequence: CAWSVRSNPQSPLHF. CDR3 bases: TGTGCCTGGAGCGTTAGGTCCAATCCCCAGTCACCCCTCCACTTT. The chain joins TRBV30 to TRBJ1-6; no clear D. V was shortened by 3 bases and J by 10 bases, with 19 bases between the two germline ends. This CDR3 has 15 amino acids. Germline CDR1 GTSNPN, CDR2 SVGIG (reference sequence).

V and J are TRBV25-1 and TRBJ2-7; no clear D gene. CDR1 is MGHDK, CDR2 SYGVNS, per germline. The CDR3 totals 16 residues. Trimming pared 6 bases from V and 7 bases from J, leaving 25 bases between. The CDR3 loop reads CASSPKGNVYYEEQYF. CDR3 nucleotides: TGTGCCAGCAGCCCCAAGGGTAACGTGTACTACGAGGAGCAGTACTTC.

The gene calls are TRBV6-1 and TRBJ1-2; a possible D gene is TRBD1 (5 bases). V dropped 2 bases and J dropped 7 bases, with 14 bases sitting between them. The length of the CDR3 is 14 residues. Per the germline V gene, CDR1 is MNHNS and CDR2 is SASEGT. For the CDR3, the DNA is TGTGCCAGCAGTGAAACAGGACCCCTTGCTGGCTACACCTTC. Translating it yields CASSETGPLAGYTF.

The chain is built from TRBV27 and TRBJ1-6; D unresolved. Deletions cut 7 bases from V and 1 base from J, with 5 bases between. The CDR3 sequence is 13 residues long. The V gene's germline CDR1 is MNHEY and CDR2 SMNVEV (reference sequence). In DNA form, the CDR3 reads TGTGCCAGCACTAGGTCCTATAATTCACCCCTCCACTTT. It codes for CASTRSYNSPLHF.

The chain uses TRBV5-4 and TRBJ2-5; D may be TRBD1 or TRBD2 (5 bases each). The germline V and J ends were trimmed by 0 bases and 1 base, with 13 bases remaining between them. The germline V gene encodes CDR1 SGHNT and CDR2 YYREEE (reference sequence). The CDR3 runs to 16 residues. The CDR3 loop reads CASSLGGRQLQETQYF. The DNA of the CDR3 is TGTGCCAGCAGCTTGGGGGGACGACAGCTCCAAGAGACCCAGTACTTC.

This clone occurred a few times. This chain connects TRBV27 to TRBJ1-2; 10 bases match TRBD1. V lost 4 bases, J lost 7 bases, and 6 bases stayed unmatched. CDR1 is MNHEY, CDR2 SMNVEV, per germline (reference sequence). The CDR3 contains 14 residues. CDR3 amino acids: CASSSPGTGAGYTF. CDR3 DNA: TGTGCCAGCAGTTCCCCCGGGACAGGGGCTGGCTACACCTTC.

DNA of the CDR3: TGCGCCAGCAGGACAGGGTCAGGGCTAAATGAAAAACTGTTTTTT. This encodes CASRTGSGLNEKLFF. The chain carries TRBV5-1 and TRBJ1-4; 7 nucleotides match TRBD1. CDR1 and CDR2 from the germline V gene are SGHRS and YFSETQ. CDR3 size: 15 residues. After removal of 5 bases from V and 5 bases from J, the junction contained 9 bases not matched to a gene.

The chain is built from TRBV28 and TRBJ2-1; D not certain. Trimming shortened V by 4 bases and J by 0 bases, and 13 bases separated the two germline ends. The CDR3 runs to 16 residues. Germline V gene lookup returns CDR1 MDHEN and CDR2 SYDVKM. CDR3 region: CASSSYQASSYNEQFF. CDR3 nucleotides: TGTGCCAGCAGTTCCTACCAGGCTAGCTCCTACAATGAGCAGTTCTTC. The full variable domain, in which reference TRBV28 and TRBJ2-1 provide the parts outside the CDR3, is DVKVTQSSRYLVKRTGEKVFLECVQDMDHENMFWYRQDPGLGLRLIYFSYDVKMKEKGDIPEGYSVSREKKERFSLILESASTNQTSMYLCASSSYQASSYNEQFFGPGTRLTVL.

The chain is built from TRBV5-6 and TRBJ1-3; the D is unclear. The germline V and J ends were trimmed by 1 base and 0 bases, with 11 bases remaining between them. CDR1 and CDR2 from the germline V gene are SGHDT and YYEEEE. The CDR3 totals 16 residues. The CDR3 protein is CASSLFSSRSGNTIYF. The CDR3, as DNA: TGTGCCAGCAGCTTGTTTTCCAGCCGCTCTGGAAACACCATATATTTT. Supplemented by reference TRBV5-6 and TRBJ1-3, the full variable domain reads DAGVTQSPTHLIKTRGQQVTLRCSPKSGHDTVSWYQQALGQGPQFIFQYYEEEERQRGNFPDRFSGHQFPNYSSELNVNALLLGDSALYLCASSLFSSRSGNTIYFGEGSWLTVV.

This clone appeared a single time. V and J are TRBV10-3 and TRBJ2-7; the match to TRBD2 covers 8 bases. Germline V gene sequence: CDR1 ENHRY, CDR2 SYGVKD. The junction had 7 bases not matched to a gene; V was cut back by 5 bases and J by 7 bases. The CDR3 totals 13 residues. The CDR3, as DNA: TGTGCCATCAGTTCCACCCCGGGGGGGGAGCAGTACTTC. This codes for CAISSTPGGEQYF.

This chain connects TRBV12-5 to TRBJ2-3, with D possibly matching TRBD1 (5 bases). The length of the CDR3 is 15 residues. Germline assignment: CDR1 LGHNT and CDR2 FRNRAP. V lost 1 base to trimming and J lost 3 bases, with 11 bases between them. CDR3 sequence reads: CASGLAGLSTDTQYF. CDR3 DNA: TGTGCTAGTGGTTTGGCAGGGCTGTCAACAGATACGCAGTATTTT.

The genes are TRBV7-2 and TRBJ1-1; TRBD1 might be the D (6 bases). The CDR3 has 13 residues. From germline, CDR1 is SGHTA and CDR2 FQGNSA. The germline V and J ends were trimmed by 5 bases and 3 bases, with 10 bases remaining between them. Here the CDR3 DNA reads TGTGCCAGCAGCCACAACAGGGACACTGAAGCTTTCTTT. It encodes CASSHNRDTEAFF.

The chain joins TRBV30 to TRBJ2-2; no definite D call. Trimming stripped 4 bases from V and 0 bases from J, with 12 bases between. This CDR3 is built from 15 residues. The germline V gene encodes CDR1 GTSNPN and CDR2 SVGIG (reference sequence). CDR3 nucleotides: TGTGCCTGGACGGGTCTAGAGCCGAACACCGGGGAGCTGTTTTTT. It specifies CAWTGLEPNTGELFF.

This clone has a single count. This chain links TRBV6-6 with TRBJ1-1; 7 bases map to TRBD1. The J segment lost 5 bases and the V segment lost 5 bases, leaving 5 bases of the junction unmatched. The germline CDR1 and CDR2 sequences are MNHNY and SVGAGI (reference sequence). This CDR3 comprises 13 residues. The CDR3 loop is CASSVDRDTEAFF. The CDR3 DNA sequence: TGTGCCAGCAGTGTAGACAGGGATACTGAAGCTTTCTTT.

The chain recombines TRBV9 with TRBJ1-4; D is possibly TRBD1 (6 bases). Germline V gene data show CDR1 as SGDLS and CDR2 as YYNGEE. Trimming cost V 2 bases and J 7 bases, with 12 bases left between them. The CDR3 consists of 14 residues. CDR3 DNA sequence: TGTGCCAGCAGCGTGAGGGGGTTCGGTGAAAAACTGTTTTTT. Residues: CASSVRGFGEKLFF.

The V gene is TRBV15, the J gene TRBJ2-1, with D unclear. CDR1 is LNHNV and CDR2 is YYDKDF in the germline V gene (reference sequence). V dropped 2 bases and J dropped 4 bases, with 3 bases sitting between them. The CDR3 loop spans 12 amino acids. The CDR3 region is CATSRIYNEQFF. CDR3 nucleotides: TGTGCCACCAGCAGAATTTACAATGAGCAGTTCTTC.

V is TRBV11-2 and J is TRBJ2-7, with TRBD2 matching over 7 bases. Germline assignment: CDR1 SGHAT and CDR2 FQNNGV. V lost 1 base to trimming and J lost 2 bases; unmatched junction nucleotides: 5. The CDR3 spans 15 residues. CDR3 amino acids: CASSLVLAATYEQYF. As DNA, the CDR3 is TGTGCCAGCAGCTTAGTCCTAGCGGCTACCTACGAGCAGTACTTC. The variable domain in full, completed from reference TRBV11-2 and TRBJ2-7, reads EAGVAQSPRYKIIEKRQSVAFWCNPISGHATLYWYQQILGQGPKLLIQFQNNGVVDDSQLPKDRFSAERLKGVDSTLKIQPAKLEDSAVYLCASSLVLAATYEQYFGPGTRLTVT.

V and J are TRBV28 and TRBJ1-4; no definite D call. The CDR3 is 14 residues long. Trimming cost V 4 bases and J 5 bases, with 11 bases left between them. Germline-derived CDR1 and CDR2 are MDHEN and SYDVKM. CDR3 amino acids: CASSSERFNEKLFF. In DNA, the CDR3 is TGTGCCAGCAGTTCGGAGCGGTTCAATGAAAAACTGTTTTTT.